This paragraph covers one T cell receptor beta chain sequence. Its antigen remains unidentified. The data originate from a study of response to subunit inactivated influenza vaccine. Study outcomes and limitations: The authors put forward the suggestion that each seasonal influenza vaccination may bring in only a limited number of new T cells.

TCRdb processed the RT-PCR reads anew with MiXCR; each CDR3 protein has one entry. The profile covers around 520,000 distinct CDR3 sequences, with roughly 12% appearing a single time and about a tenth taken by the ten largest. CDR1 and CDR2 from the germline V gene are MNHNY and SVGAGI (reference sequence). CDR3 size: 13 residues. Trimming removed 7 bases from V and 5 bases from J, with 14 bases in between. This material consisted of PBMCs from blood, taken on the day of vaccination. The V call is TRBV6-6, the J call TRBJ2-5; D may match TRBD1 or TRBD2 (5 bases each). The TCR was taken from a man aged 45-65 years who received an inactivated influenza vaccine. The CDR3 spells CASIGDPMETQYF. Written as DNA, the CDR3 is TGTGCCAGCATTGGGGACCCTATGGAGACCCAGTACTTC.